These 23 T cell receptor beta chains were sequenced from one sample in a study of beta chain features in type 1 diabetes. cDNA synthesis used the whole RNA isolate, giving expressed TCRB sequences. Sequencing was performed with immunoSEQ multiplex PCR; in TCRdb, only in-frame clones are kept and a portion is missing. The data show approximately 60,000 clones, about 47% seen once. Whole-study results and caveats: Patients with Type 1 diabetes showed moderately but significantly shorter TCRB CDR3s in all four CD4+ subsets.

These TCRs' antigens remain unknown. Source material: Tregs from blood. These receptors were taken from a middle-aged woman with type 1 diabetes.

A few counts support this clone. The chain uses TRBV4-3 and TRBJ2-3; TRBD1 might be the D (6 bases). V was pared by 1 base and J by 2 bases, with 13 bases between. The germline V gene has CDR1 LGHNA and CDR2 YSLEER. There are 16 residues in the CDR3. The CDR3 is CASSQVWDIDTDTQYF. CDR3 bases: TGCGCCAGCAGCCAAGTATGGGACATAGACACAGATACGCAGTATTTT.

CDR3 residues: CASSFNPFDFLSPNEQFF. CDR3 sequence (DNA): TGTGCCAGCAGCTTCAACCCGTTCGACTTCCTATCTCCCAATGAGCAGTTCTTC. The chain combines TRBV7-2 with TRBJ2-1; D is unclear. Germline CDR1 and CDR2: SGHTA and FQGNSA. This CDR3 comprises 18 residues. V was pared by 3 bases and J by 6 bases, with 24 bases between. Full variable domain (rest looked up from reference TRBV7-2 and TRBJ2-1): GAGVSQSPSNKVTEKGKDVELRCDPISGHTALYWYRQSLGQGLEFLIYFQGNSAPDKSGLPSDRFSAERTGGSVSTLTIQRTQQEDSAVYLCASSFNPFDFLSPNEQFFGPGTRLTVL.

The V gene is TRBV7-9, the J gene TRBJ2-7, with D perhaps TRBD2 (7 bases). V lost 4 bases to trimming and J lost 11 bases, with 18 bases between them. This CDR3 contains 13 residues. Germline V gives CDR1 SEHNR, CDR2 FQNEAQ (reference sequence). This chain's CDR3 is CASSSGGGAKEYF. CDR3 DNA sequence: TGTGCCAGCAGCTCCGGAGGGGGGGCGAAGGAGTACTTC.

The CDR3 sequence is CASSLTLTGQSYEQYF. The CDR3 bases are TGTGCCAGCTCACTTACACTCACGGGACAGTCCTACGAGCAGTACTTC. The chain uses TRBV18 and TRBJ2-7; 7 bases agree with TRBD1. This CDR3 is 16 amino acids long. Trimming took 4 bases from V and 1 from J; bases not matched to a gene: 10. The V gene's germline CDR1 is KGHSH and CDR2 LQKENI.

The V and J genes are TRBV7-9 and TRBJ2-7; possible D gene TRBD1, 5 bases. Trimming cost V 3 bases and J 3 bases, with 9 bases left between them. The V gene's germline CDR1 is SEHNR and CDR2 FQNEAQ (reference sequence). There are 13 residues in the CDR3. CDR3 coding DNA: TGTGCCAGCAGCTTTACAGGTTACTACGAGCAGTACTTC. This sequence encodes CASSFTGYYEQYF.

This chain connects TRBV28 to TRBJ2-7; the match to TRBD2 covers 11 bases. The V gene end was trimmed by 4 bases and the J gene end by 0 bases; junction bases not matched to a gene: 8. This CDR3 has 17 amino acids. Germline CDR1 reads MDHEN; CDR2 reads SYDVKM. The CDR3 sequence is CASSSLAGGPGSYEQYF. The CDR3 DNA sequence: TGTGCCAGCAGTTCTTTAGCGGGAGGGCCAGGCTCCTACGAGCAGTACTTC.

CDR3 in amino acids: CASSLTGGNYGYTF. The DNA of the CDR3 is TGTGCCAGCAGCTTAACAGGGGGGAACTATGGCTACACCTTC. V and J are TRBV11-2 and TRBJ1-2, with 8 bases that match TRBD1. V shed 2 bases and J 2 bases; nucleotides not matched to a gene: 1. Looked up from germline, CDR1 is SGHAT and CDR2 is FQNNGV. The CDR3 has 14 amino acids.

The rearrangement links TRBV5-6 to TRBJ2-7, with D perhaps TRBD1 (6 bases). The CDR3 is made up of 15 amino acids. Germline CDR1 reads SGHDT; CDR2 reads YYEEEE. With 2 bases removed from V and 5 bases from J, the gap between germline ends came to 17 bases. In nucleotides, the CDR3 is TGTGCCAGCAGCTTTCTAAGTGGGGGCTGGGACGAGCAGTACTTC. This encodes CASSFLSGGWDEQYF. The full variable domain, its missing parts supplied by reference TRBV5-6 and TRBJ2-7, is DAGVTQSPTHLIKTRGQQVTLRCSPKSGHDTVSWYQQALGQGPQFIFQYYEEEERQRGNFPDRFSGHQFPNYSSELNVNALLLGDSALYLCASSFLSGGWDEQYFGPGTRLTVT.

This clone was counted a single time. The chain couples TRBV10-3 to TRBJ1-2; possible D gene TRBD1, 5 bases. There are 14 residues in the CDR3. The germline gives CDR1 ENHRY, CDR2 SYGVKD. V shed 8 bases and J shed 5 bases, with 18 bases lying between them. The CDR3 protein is CAIADSTVKYGYTF. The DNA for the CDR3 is TGTGCCATCGCCGACAGCACCGTTAAGTATGGCTACACCTTC.

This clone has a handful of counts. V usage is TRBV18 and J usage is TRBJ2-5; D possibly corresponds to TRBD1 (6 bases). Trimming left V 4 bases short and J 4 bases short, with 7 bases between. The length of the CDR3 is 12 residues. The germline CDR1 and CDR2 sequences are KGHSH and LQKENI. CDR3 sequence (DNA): TGTGCCAGCTCACTGGACAGAGAGACCCAGTACTTC. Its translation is CASSLDRETQYF.

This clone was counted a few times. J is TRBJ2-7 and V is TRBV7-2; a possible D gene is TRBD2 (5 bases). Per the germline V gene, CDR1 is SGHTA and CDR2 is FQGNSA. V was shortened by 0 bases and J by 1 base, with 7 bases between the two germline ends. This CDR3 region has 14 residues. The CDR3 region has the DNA TGTGCCAGCAGCTTAGCTTCGGGATCCTACGAGCAGTACTTC. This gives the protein CASSLASGSYEQYF.

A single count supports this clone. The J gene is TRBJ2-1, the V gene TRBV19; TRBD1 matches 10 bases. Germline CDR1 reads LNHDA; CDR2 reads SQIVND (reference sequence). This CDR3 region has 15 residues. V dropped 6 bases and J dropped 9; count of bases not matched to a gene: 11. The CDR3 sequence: CASSSGGQGNVEQFF. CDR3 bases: TGTGCCAGTAGCAGCGGGGGACAGGGGAATGTTGAGCAGTTCTTC.

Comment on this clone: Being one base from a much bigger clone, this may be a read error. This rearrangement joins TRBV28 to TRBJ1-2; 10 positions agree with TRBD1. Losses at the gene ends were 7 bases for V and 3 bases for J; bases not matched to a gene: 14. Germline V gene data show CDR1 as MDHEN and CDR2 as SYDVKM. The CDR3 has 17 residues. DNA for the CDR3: TGTGCCAGCACCCCCAACACCGGGACAGGGGTGTACTATGGCTACACCTTC. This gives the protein CASTPNTGTGVYYGYTF.

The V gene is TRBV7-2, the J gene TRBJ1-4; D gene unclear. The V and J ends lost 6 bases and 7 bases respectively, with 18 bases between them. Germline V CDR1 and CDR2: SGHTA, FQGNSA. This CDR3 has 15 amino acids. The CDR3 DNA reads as TGTGCCAGCAGTTCCAGCGCGGTTAGCGCTGAAAAACTGTTTTTT. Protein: CASSSSAVSAEKLFF.

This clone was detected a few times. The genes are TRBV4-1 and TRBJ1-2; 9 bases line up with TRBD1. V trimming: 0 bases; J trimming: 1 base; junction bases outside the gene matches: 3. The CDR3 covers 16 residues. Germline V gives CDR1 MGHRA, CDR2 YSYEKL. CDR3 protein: CASSQETGQGNYGYTF. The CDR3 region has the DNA TGCGCCAGCAGCCAAGAAACGGGACAGGGTAACTATGGCTACACCTTC.

CDR3 nucleotide sequence: TGTGCCAGCAGACCCGGACAGGGATCGATTGAGCAGTTCTTC. Translating gives CASRPGQGSIEQFF. V usage is TRBV11-2 and J usage is TRBJ2-1; 8 bases match TRBD1. The germline V gene encodes CDR1 SGHAT and CDR2 FQNNGV. CDR3 length: 14 residues. Unmatched junction bases numbered 10, after V lost 6 bases and J lost 9 bases.

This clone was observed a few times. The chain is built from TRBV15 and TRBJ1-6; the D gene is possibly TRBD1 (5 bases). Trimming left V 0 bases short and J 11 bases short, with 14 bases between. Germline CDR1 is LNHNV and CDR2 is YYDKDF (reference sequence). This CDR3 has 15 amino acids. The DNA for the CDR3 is TGTGCCACCAGCAGAGATCCTCTGGGGGGGGCACCCCTCCACTTT. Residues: CATSRDPLGGAPLHF. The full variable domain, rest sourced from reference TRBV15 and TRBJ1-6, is DAMVIQNPRYQVTQFGKPVTLSCSQTLNHNVMYWYQQKSSQAPKLLFHYYDKDFNNEADTPDNFQSRRPNTSFCFLDIRSPGLGDTAMYLCATSRDPLGGAPLHFGNGTRLTVT.

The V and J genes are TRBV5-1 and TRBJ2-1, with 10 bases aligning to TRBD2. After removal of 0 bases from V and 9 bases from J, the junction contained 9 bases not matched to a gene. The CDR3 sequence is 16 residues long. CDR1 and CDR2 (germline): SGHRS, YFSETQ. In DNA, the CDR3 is TGCGCCAGCAGCTTGGCCCTAGCGGGAGCCACCACTGAGCAGTTCTTC. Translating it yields CASSLALAGATTEQFF.

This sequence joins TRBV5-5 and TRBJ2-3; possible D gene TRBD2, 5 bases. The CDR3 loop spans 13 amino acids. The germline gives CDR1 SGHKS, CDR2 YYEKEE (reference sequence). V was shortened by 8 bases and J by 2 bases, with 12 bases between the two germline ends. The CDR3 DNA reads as TGTGCCAGTTCTCGGGGATCCACAGATACGCAGTATTTT. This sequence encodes CASSRGSTDTQYF.

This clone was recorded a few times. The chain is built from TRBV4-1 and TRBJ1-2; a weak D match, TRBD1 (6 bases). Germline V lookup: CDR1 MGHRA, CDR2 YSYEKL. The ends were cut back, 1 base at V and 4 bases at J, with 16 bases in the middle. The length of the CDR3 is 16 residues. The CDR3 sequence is CASSQAGRQVGYGYTF. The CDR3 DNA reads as TGCGCCAGCAGCCAAGCCGGTCGACAGGTTGGCTATGGCTACACCTTC.

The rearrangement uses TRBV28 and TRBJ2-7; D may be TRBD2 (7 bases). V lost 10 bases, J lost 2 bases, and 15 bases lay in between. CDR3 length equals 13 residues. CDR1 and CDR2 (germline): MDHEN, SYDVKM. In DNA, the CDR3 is TGTGCCACCGCATCGGGGGGCACCTACGAGCAGTACTTC. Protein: CATASGGTYEQYF.

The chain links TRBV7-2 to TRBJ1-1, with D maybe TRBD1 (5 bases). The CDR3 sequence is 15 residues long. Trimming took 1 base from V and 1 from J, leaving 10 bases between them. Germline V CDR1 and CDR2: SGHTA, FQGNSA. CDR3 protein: CASSLVGLENTEAFF. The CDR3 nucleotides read TGTGCCAGCAGCTTAGTGGGGCTAGAGAACACTGAAGCTTTCTTT. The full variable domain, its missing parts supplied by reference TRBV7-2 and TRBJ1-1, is GAGVSQSPSNKVTEKGKDVELRCDPISGHTALYWYRQSLGQGLEFLIYFQGNSAPDKSGLPSDRFSAERTGGSVSTLTIQRTQQEDSAVYLCASSLVGLENTEAFFGQGTRLTVV.

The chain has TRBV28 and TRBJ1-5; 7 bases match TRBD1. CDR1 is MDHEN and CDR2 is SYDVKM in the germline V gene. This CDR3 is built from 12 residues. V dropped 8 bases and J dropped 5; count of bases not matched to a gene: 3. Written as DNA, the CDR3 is TGTGCCAGCCAGGGGGGCTATCAGCCCCAGCATTTT. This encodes CASQGGYQPQHF.